One T cell receptor (beta chain) is described in this entry. Its antigen is still unknown. Sampling consisted of one heparinised blood draw per donor, averaging around 110 mL. Using CD45RO/CCR7/CD25/CD127/CD95/CD27, CD4+ naive, central memory, regulatory and stem cell-like memory cells were sorted. Of the isolated RNA, all was reverse transcribed, and so the sequenced material was expressed TCRB transcripts. The repertoire was sequenced with immunoSEQ multiplex PCR; TCRdb's copy has only in-frame clones and lacks some. Of about 110,000 clones listed, 30% to 40% are singletons. The sample belongs to a study of beta chain features in type 1 diabetes. Study-level points and caveats: Reduced insertions and increased deletions marked VDJ junctions in type 1 diabetes patients. When Type 1 diabetes patients were examined, their TCRB CDR3s proved moderately but significantly shorter in all four CD4+ subsets.

The CDR3 sequence is 14 residues long. Unmatched junction bases numbered 3, after V lost 5 bases and J lost 3 bases. Germline CDR1 SNHLY, CDR2 FYNNEI. Sequencing was performed on stem cell memory CD4+ T cells from blood. The chain links TRBV2 to TRBJ2-7; 11 nucleotides agree with TRBD2. The clonotype originates from a woman in her late teens or twenties in good health. The CDR3 DNA sequence: TGTGCCAGCAGTCGCACTAGCGGGAGCTACGAGCAGTACTTC. Its protein is CASSRTSGSYEQYF.